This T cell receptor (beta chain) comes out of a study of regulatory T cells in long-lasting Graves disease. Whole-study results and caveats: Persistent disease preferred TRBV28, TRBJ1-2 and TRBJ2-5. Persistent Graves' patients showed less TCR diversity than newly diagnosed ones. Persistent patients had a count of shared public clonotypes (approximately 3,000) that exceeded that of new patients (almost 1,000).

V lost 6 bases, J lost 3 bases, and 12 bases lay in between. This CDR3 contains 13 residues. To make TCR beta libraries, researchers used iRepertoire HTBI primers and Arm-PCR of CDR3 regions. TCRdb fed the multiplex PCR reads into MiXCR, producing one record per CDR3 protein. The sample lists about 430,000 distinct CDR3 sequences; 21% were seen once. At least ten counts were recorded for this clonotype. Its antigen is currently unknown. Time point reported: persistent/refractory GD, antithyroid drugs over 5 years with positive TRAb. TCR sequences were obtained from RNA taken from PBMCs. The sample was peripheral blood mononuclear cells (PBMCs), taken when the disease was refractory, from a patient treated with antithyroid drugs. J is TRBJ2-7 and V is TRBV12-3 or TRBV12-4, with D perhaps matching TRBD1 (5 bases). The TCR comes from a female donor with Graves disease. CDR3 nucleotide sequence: TGTGCCAGCAGCCCGCCCGGACACTACGAGCAGTACTTC. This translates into CASSPPGHYEQYF.